This TCR beta chain comes out of a study of shared clonotypes between healthy human individuals (TCRdb year 2020). For the wider study: The cohort included a few men and a couple of women between 18 and 49 years of age. For each donor, CD4 naive and CD4 memory were each given three plates, CD8 naive was given two plates, and CD8 memory was given one plate. The study deeply sequenced blood TCR repertoires of about five healthy adults to estimate repertoire size and the extent of clonotype sharing between individuals. To increase sequencing depth and limit assay-specific biases, different laboratories used diverse techniques to prepare libraries and sequence TCR repertoires. Each donor's leukapheresis produced roughly between roughly 0.9 and 8.9 billion PBMCs. Results the study describes overall, beyond this receptor: The small number of donors limited the genetic and exposure-history diversity represented. Estimated clonotype richness was generally larger for naive than for memory subsets. Clonotypes shared by all four sorted-subset donors showed higher generation probabilities than non-shared clonotypes. Even with the large sequencing depth, rarefaction of the sorted-subset datasets indicated that sequencing was incomplete. Sampling was restricted to blood, and TCR repertoires in tissues likely differ from the TCR repertoires found in blood. When four donors were compared, the shared fraction of clonotypes was about 5% for naive CD4, over 3% for naive CD8, 2.3% for memory CD4, and less than 0.5% for memory CD8. Based on pairwise subsampling, the degree of clonotype sharing among donors was expected to be affected by sequencing depth.

With respect to this clone: Its antigen is unknown. Per-base quality was not reported, and no clone a single base away is much larger than it.

The CDR3 covers 16 residues, taking in both the cysteine and the phenylalanine. The CDR3 DNA has 48 bases and is translated from base 1. Trimming removed 0 bases from V and 4 bases from J; the gene matches leave 3 bases unexplained. The germline V gene gives CDR1 as SGHRS and CDR2 as YFSETQ. The donors were healthy, HIV-negative adults who had no recently reported acute infections or vaccinations. Only Caucasian adults living in Nashville, Tennessee, USA were represented among the donors. CD4+ T cells were enriched by magnetic negative selection, after which naive cells were positively selected on CD45RA and the negative fraction was taken as the memory subset. Blood was obtained by leukapheresis, after which PBMCs were separated by Ficoll-Histopaque density gradient centrifugation and cryopreserved in liquid nitrogen vapor phase. Analytical flow cytometry was used to check the purity and quantity of each magnetically sorted T cell population. Genomic DNA was isolated from each sorted fraction and quantified by UV absorbance on a Nanodrop 2000c.

TCR CDR3 regions were amplified from genomic DNA by multiplex PCR using the deep immunoSEQ assay. Genomic DNA extracted from each cell subset was distributed evenly over all wells of several immunoSEQ 96-well plates, and each plate served as one replicate. Each replicate PCR for sorted subsets received roughly 0.2 ug genomic DNA, equal to 30,000 or so T cell genomes. Purified libraries were quantified with a Qubit 3.0 fluorometer, sized on a Bioanalyzer 2100, and re-quantified with the KAPA Library Quantification kit. Every immunoSEQ 96-well plate was sequenced on a dedicated single-read 150-cycle Illumina NextSeq 550 flow cell. The study's processing was this. Because the immunoSEQ output included only junctional sequences and no quality scores, the filtering could not be the same as the filtering used for full-length reads. Sequences were annotated with PyIR, a Python wrapper for IgBLAST v1.9, using IMGT germline references to assign V/J genes and CDR3. Reads with weak V/J assignments (E-value above 1e-6), missing CDR3, stop codons, out-of-frame junctions, or ambiguous translated residues were removed. A V3J clonotype was defined by an identical inferred V gene, J gene, and CDR3 amino acid sequence. Percentage overlap between repertoires was computed as shared unique clonotypes divided by the size of the smaller repertoire. Richness of each repertoire was evaluated using RTK rarefaction, the Chao1 estimator, and Recon v2.1 estimates of unobserved clonotypes. Generation probabilities were computed with OLGA for all TCRbeta clonotypes obtained by the gDNA method from several donors. TCRdb's version of the immuneACCESS table is confined to in-frame rearrangements and falls short of the full clone set. An unresolved V gene accounts for under half of the shortfall where checked; the remainder is of unknown origin. V and J calls and clone size come straight from that table; D and trimming were deduced from the DNA. The sample includes about 610,000 clones, with approximately 97% observed a single time. The ten top clones hold around 0.058% of the sample.

This clonotype was sampled from a woman aged 25 to 39 in good health. The sample consisted of naive CD4+ T cells sorted from blood. The label giving this sample's cell subset or site can be read as: CD45RA+ positively selected. The chain uses TRBV5-1 and TRBJ2-1; 11 central bases correspond to TRBD2. The DNA is as follows: TGCGCCAGCAGCTTGGGACTAGCGGGGCGGTACAATGAGCAGTTCTTC. Its product reads: CASSLGLAGRYNEQFF.